These T cell receptor beta chains were read from a single sample in a study of T cell responses to AZD1222 COVID-19 vaccine. Measured with immunoSEQ multiplex PCR; TCRdb has only the in-frame clones, and not every one. Of some 83,000 clones detected, 89% appear once; the ten largest clones hold about 5.5%. The material was peripheral blood, obtained 28 days after the second AZD1222 dose. Receptor source: an adult who received the AZD1222 COVID-19 vaccine. CDR3s include the opening cysteine and the closing phenylalanine or tryptophan. The order of the fields is D gene, J gene, V gene, CDR3 protein, CDR3 DNA. A D gene is named only where the DNA matches it firmly.

TRBD2 TRBJ2-1 TRBV7-3 CASSFRGDNEQFF TGTGCCAGCAGCTTTCGGGGGGACAATGAGCAGTTCTTC
TRBD1 TRBJ1-1 TRBV6-5 CASSYPGQGAFF TGTGCCAGCAGTTACCCGGGACAGGGAGCTTTCTTT
TRBD2 TRBJ2-2 TRBV6-2/TRBV6-3 CASSYGLWGLAGANTGELFF TGTGCCAGCAGTTACGGGTTGTGGGGACTAGCGGGGGCTAACACCGGGGAGCTGTTTTTT
NA TRBJ2-7 TRBV12-1 CASPKGQRTYEQYF TGTGCCAGCCCAAAGGGACAGAGAACCTACGAGCAGTACTTC
NA TRBJ2-3 TRBV2 CASYWGQGYTDTQYF TGTGCCAGCTATTGGGGGCAGGGGTACACAGATACGCAGTATTTT
NA TRBJ2-1 TRBV7-9 CASSFYMYNEQFF TGTGCCAGCAGCTTTTACATGTACAATGAGCAGTTCTTC
NA TRBJ1-2 TRBV9 CASSVASSGHITYTF TGTGCCAGCAGCGTAGCATCGTCAGGGCACATTACGTACACCTTC
NA TRBJ1-1 TRBV18 CASSPVKSNTEAFF TGTGCCAGCTCACCAGTAAAGTCGAACACTGAAGCTTTCTTT
NA TRBJ2-3 TRBV5-1 CASDGGTPLGDTDTQYF TGCGCCAGCGATGGGGGGACCCCGTTAGGTGACACAGATACGCAGTATTTT
NA TRBJ1-6 TRBV6-5 CASSYSGTYNSPLHF TGTGCCAGCAGTTACTCCGGGACCTATAATTCACCCCTCCACTTT
TRBD1 TRBJ1-5 TRBV19 CASSMRATGGQPQHF TGTGCCAGTAGTATGAGGGCCACAGGGGGTCAGCCCCAGCATTTT
NA TRBJ1-6 TRBV14 CASSWGGQASPLHF TGTGCCAGCAGCTGGGGCGGCCAAGCCTCACCCCTCCACTTT
NA TRBJ1-5 TRBV7-7 CASSLVVWWGWNQPQHF TGTGCTAGCAGCTTAGTGGTTTGGTGGGGCTGGAATCAGCCCCAGCATTTT
TRBD2 TRBJ2-1 TRBV11-3 CASSRTSGGALIEQFF TGTGCCAGCAGCCGTACTAGCGGGGGGGCTCTTATTGAGCAGTTCTTC
NA TRBJ1-1 TRBV9 CASSVEGPGAFF TGTGCCAGCAGCGTAGAGGGGCCTGGGGCTTTCTTT
NA TRBJ2-7 TRBV18 CASSLSRQDYEQYF TGTGCCAGCTCACTTAGCCGACAGGATTACGAGCAGTACTTC
NA TRBJ2-2 TRBV7-8 CASSTDNPNTGELFF TGTGCCAGCAGCACTGACAACCCGAACACCGGGGAGCTGTTTTTT
TRBD2 TRBJ2-5 TRBV3-1/TRBV3-2 CASSQPGLAGETQYF TGTGCCAGCAGCCAGCCGGGACTAGCGGGGGAGACCCAGTACTTC
NA TRBJ1-2 TRBV6-2/TRBV6-3 CASSYSKEGYTF TGTGCCAGCAGTTACTCCAAAGAGGGCTACACCTTC
TRBD2 TRBJ2-1 TRBV6-2/TRBV6-3 CASSPQGAGGLNEQFF TGTGCCAGCAGTCCCCAAGGAGCGGGGGGGCTTAATGAGCAGTTCTTC